The T cell receptor (beta chain) under discussion was sequenced for a study of early T cells in non-severe SARS-CoV-2 infection. For the study at large: Chains stayed unpaired after sequencing of bulk RNA from unsorted whole blood.

The TCR library protocol was used to attach unique molecular identifiers. These identifiers were attached to individual cDNA molecules. One entry per CDR3 protein, called by TCRdb with MiXCR from the 5' RACE reads. Of some 120,000 distinct CDR3 sequences in the sample, 14% to 15% were seen once. This clonotype was counted a few times. The germline V and J ends were trimmed by 7 bases and 4 bases, with 13 bases remaining between them. The CDR3 has 13 amino acids. The rearrangement joins TRBV12-3 or TRBV12-4 to TRBJ2-5, with D possibly matching TRBD2 (5 bases). The sample was whole blood. The clonotype originates from an adult who was a healthcare worker with PCR-confirmed SARS-CoV-2 infection or an uninfected control (not recorded which). CDR3 loop: CASTSDAGETQYF. CDR3 bases: TGTGCCAGCACCTCCGACGCGGGAGAGACCCAGTACTTC.